The 5 T cell receptor beta chains below come from one sample, sequenced in a study of blood T cell repertoires in COVID-19. TCRdb's copy holds only in-frame clones and misses some; the assay was immunoSEQ multiplex PCR. Here the sample spans 200,000 to 250,000 clones, around 86% being singletons. Sequences were obtained from peripheral blood. The receptors were gathered from a woman of 80 years or more with COVID-19, enrolled during active disease.

J is TRBJ2-7 and V is TRBV7-8, with unresolved D. Germline V gene sequence: CDR1 SGHVS, CDR2 FQNEAQ. V lost 1 base and J 2 bases, leaving 3 bases between the germline ends. The CDR3 is 12 residues long. In DNA form, the CDR3 reads TGTGCCAGCAGCTTAGGTACCTACGAGCAGTACTTC. It yields the protein CASSLGTYEQYF.

The chain employs TRBV7-8 and TRBJ1-6, with D perhaps matching TRBD1 (6 bases). The V gene's germline CDR1 is SGHVS and CDR2 FQNEAQ. The CDR3 runs to 14 residues. V was shortened by 3 bases and J by 5 bases, with 8 bases between the two germline ends. As DNA, the CDR3 is TGTGCCAGCAGCTTCCCAGGGGATAATTCACCCCTCCACTTT. This codes for CASSFPGDNSPLHF.

There are a few counts of this clone. This chain links TRBV5-6 with TRBJ2-3, with a weak D call TRBD2 (6 bases). This CDR3 region has 17 residues. The V end was cut by 2 bases, the J end by 4 bases, with 20 bases between. Germline V lookup: CDR1 SGHDT, CDR2 YYEEEE. CDR3 region: CASSFEWGGGRSDTQYF. The CDR3 DNA follows: TGTGCCAGCAGCTTCGAGTGGGGCGGAGGGCGGTCAGATACGCAGTATTTT.

This chain uses TRBV30 with TRBJ1-5, with a weak D call TRBD1 (6 bases). Germline V gene sequence: CDR1 GTSNPN, CDR2 SVGIG (reference sequence). The CDR3 is 15 residues long. V was cut by 4 bases and J by 6 bases, with 19 bases left in between. The CDR3 sequence: CAWKLAGAYGQPQHF. DNA for the CDR3: TGTGCCTGGAAATTAGCGGGGGCGTACGGTCAGCCCCAGCATTTT.

V usage is TRBV30 and J usage is TRBJ1-2, with 9 bases identical to TRBD1. The germline CDR1 and CDR2 sequences are GTSNPN and SVGIG (reference sequence). The V segment lost 5 bases and the J segment 8 bases; nucleotides outside the gene matches: 6. The CDR3 extends over 12 amino acids. CDR3 DNA: TGTGCCTGGGGGGACAGGGTGGTAGGCTACACCTTC. This sequence encodes CAWGDRVVGYTF. The full variable domain, its missing parts supplied by reference TRBV30 and TRBJ1-2, is SQTIHQWPATLVQPVGSPLSLECTVEGTSNPNLYWYRQAAGRGLQLLFYSVGIGQISSEVPQNLSASRPQDRQFILSSKKLLLSDSGFYLCAWGDRVVGYTFGSGTRLTVV.